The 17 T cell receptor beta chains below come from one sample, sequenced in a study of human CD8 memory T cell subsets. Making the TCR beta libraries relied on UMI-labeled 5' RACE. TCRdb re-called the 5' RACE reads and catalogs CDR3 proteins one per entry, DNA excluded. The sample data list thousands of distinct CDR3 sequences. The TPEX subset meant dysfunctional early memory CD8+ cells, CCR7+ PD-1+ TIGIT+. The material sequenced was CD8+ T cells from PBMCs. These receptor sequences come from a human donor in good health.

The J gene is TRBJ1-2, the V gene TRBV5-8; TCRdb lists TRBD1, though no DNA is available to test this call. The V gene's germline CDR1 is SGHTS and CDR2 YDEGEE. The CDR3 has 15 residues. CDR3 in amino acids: CASSLRTGRSYGYTF.

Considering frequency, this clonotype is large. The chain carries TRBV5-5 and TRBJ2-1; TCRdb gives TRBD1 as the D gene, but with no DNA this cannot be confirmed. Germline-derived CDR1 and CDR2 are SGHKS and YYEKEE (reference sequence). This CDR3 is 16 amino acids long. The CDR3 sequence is CASSPSWGGRVNEQFF.

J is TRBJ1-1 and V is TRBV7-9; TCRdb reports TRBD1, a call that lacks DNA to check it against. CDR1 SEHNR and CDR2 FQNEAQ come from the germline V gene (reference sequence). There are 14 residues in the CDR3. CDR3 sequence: CASSSEGTLDKAFF.

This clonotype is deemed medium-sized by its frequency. The CDR3 spells CASSLLRGWTGELFF. The chain combines TRBV7-8 with TRBJ2-2; TCRdb gives TRBD1 as the D gene, but with no DNA this cannot be confirmed. Germline CDR1 and CDR2: SGHVS and FQNEAQ. The CDR3 has 15 residues. The full variable domain, in which reference TRBV7-8 and TRBJ2-2 provide the parts outside the CDR3, is GAGVSQSPRYKVAKRGQDVALRCDPISGHVSLFWYQQALGQGPEFLTYFQNEAQLDKSGLPSDRFFAERPEGSVSTLKIQRTQQEDSAVYLCASSLLRGWTGELFFGEGSRLTVL.

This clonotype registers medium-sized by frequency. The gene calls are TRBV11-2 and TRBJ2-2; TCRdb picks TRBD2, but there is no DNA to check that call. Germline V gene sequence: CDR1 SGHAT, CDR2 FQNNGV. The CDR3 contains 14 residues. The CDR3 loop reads CASSFTGGFGELFF.

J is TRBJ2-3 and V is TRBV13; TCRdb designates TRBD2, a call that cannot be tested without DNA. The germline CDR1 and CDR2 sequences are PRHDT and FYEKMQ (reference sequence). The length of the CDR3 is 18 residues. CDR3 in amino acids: CASSSLWTSGDVGDTQYF.

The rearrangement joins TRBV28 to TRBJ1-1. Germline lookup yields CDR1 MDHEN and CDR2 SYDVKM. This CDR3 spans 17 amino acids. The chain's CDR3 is CASTRGPGTRPNTEAFF.

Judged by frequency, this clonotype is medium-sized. CDR3 in amino acids: CASGLGTEAFF. V and J are TRBV12-5 and TRBJ1-1. The CDR3 extends over 11 amino acids. Per the germline V gene, CDR1 is LGHNT and CDR2 is FRNRAP.

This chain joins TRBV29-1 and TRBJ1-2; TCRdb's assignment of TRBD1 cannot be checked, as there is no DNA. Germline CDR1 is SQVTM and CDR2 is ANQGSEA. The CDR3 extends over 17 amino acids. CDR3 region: CSVEVEEVGSAYYGYTF.

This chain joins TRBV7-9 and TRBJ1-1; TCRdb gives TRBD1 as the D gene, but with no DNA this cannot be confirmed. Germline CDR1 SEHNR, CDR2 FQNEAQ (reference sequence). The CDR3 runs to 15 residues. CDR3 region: CASSLVRDRGSEAFF.

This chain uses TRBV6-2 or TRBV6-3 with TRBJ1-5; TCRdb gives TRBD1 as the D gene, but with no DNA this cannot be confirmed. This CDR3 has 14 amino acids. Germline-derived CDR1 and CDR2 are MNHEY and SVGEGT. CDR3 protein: CASNKRQGSQPQHF.

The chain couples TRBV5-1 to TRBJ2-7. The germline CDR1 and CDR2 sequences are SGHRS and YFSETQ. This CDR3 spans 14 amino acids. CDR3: CASSPDTSSYEQYF.

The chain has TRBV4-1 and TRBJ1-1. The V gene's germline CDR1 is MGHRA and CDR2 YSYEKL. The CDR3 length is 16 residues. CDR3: CASSQKAPPGGTEAFF.

CDR3 sequence reads: CASSGGLAGGRNEQFF. The chain uses TRBV5-5 and TRBJ2-1; TCRdb calls TRBD2, which cannot be checked without DNA. This CDR3 has 16 amino acids. The germline V gene encodes CDR1 SGHKS and CDR2 YYEKEE (reference sequence).

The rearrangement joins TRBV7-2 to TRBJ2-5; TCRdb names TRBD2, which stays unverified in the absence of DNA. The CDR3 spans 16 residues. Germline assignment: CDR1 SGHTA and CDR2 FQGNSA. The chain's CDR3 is CASSLRGGQSQETQYF.

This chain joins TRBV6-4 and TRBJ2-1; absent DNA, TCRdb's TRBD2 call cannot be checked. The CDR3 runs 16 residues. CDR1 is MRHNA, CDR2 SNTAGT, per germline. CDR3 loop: CASSDGLAGELNEQFF.

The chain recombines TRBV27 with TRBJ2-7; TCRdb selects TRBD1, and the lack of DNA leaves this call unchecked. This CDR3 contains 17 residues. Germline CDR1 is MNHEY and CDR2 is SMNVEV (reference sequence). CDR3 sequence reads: CASSLWVGRGGAYEQYF.